The 8 T cell receptor beta chains given below trace back to one sample, sequenced in a study of blood T cell repertoires in COVID-19. Generated by immunoSEQ multiplex PCR, the TCRdb table keeps only in-frame clones and is missing some. The sample shows 97,000 or so clones, about 78% of them seen only once. The sequencing sample was made of peripheral blood. Source of these receptors: a man between 60 and 75 years old with active or convalescent COVID-19.

V usage is TRBV5-1 and J usage is TRBJ2-1, with TRBD1 matching over 9 bases. The CDR3 length is 14 residues. J gave up 8 bases and V 7 bases, and 10 bases lay outside the gene matches. Germline CDR1 reads SGHRS; CDR2 reads YFSETQ. CDR3 coding DNA: TGCGCCAGCTGGTCCGGGACAGGGACTTATGAGCAGTTCTTC. Its translation is CASWSGTGTYEQFF.

This chain connects TRBV4-3 to TRBJ1-4; TRBD1 matches at 9 bases. The V and J ends lost 4 bases and 8 bases, in that order; junction bases with no gene match: 11. The CDR3 loop spans 16 amino acids. Germline values: CDR1 LGHNA, CDR2 YSLEER. The CDR3 DNA reads TGCGCCAGCAGCCCGACCCCCGGGACAGGGCAGGAAAAACTGTTTTTT. As protein: CASSPTPGTGQEKLFF.

This clone was counted a single time. CDR3 nucleotide sequence: TGTGCCATCAGCGCCAACCCTACAGGGTCCGGGAACACTGAAGCTTTCTTT. It encodes CAISANPTGSGNTEAFF. The chain uses TRBV10-3 and TRBJ1-1; D is possibly TRBD1 (6 bases). Germline assignment: CDR1 ENHRY and CDR2 SYGVKD. The CDR3 sequence is 17 residues long. The V end was cut by 6 bases, the J end by 1 base, with 21 bases between.

Only a few counts were recorded for this clone. This chain uses TRBV11-2 with TRBJ2-7, with a tentative D call TRBD1 (6 bases). The CDR3 spans 14 residues. V was cut by 2 bases and J by 3 bases, with 11 bases left in between. Per the germline V gene, CDR1 is SGHAT and CDR2 is FQNNGV. The CDR3 here is CASSLTTGNYEQYV. The DNA for the CDR3 is TGTGCCAGCAGCTTAACGACAGGAAACTACGAGCAGTACGTC.

In DNA form, the CDR3 reads TGTGCCAGCAGTGTGTCCGGGACAGACCCCTATGGCTACACCTTC. Translated: CASSVSGTDPYGYTF. The rearrangement uses TRBV6-4 and TRBJ1-2, with 7 nucleotides matching TRBD1. Germline lookup yields CDR1 MRHNA and CDR2 SNTAGT. The CDR3 is 15 amino acids. V was pared by 4 bases and J by 4 bases, with 9 bases of the junction left unmatched.

The J gene is TRBJ2-1, the V gene TRBV27; 12 bases line up with TRBD2. Germline CDR1 is MNHEY and CDR2 is SMNVEV (reference sequence). CDR3 length: 17 amino acids. The trim removed 5 bases at V and 7 bases at J, leaving 12 bases unmatched. The CDR3 reads CASSPPSGRARMNEQFF. Here the CDR3 DNA reads TGTGCCAGCAGTCCCCCTAGCGGGAGGGCCCGGATGAATGAGCAGTTCTTC.

The chain is built from TRBV27 and TRBJ1-2, with D uncertain. CDR3 size: 13 residues. From germline, CDR1 is MNHEY and CDR2 SMNVEV (reference sequence). The V gene lost 2 bases and the J gene lost 8 bases, with 12 bases spanning the gap. CDR3 protein: CASSLTTGIGYTF. As DNA, the CDR3 is TGTGCCAGCAGTTTAACTACGGGAATAGGCTACACCTTC.

V usage is TRBV7-8 and J usage is TRBJ2-1; TRBD1 agrees at 8 bases. The CDR3 loop spans 17 amino acids. V lost 4 bases, J lost 2 bases, and 10 bases stayed unmatched. Germline-derived CDR1 and CDR2 are SGHVS and FQNEAQ. The CDR3 loop reads CASSSSGRTGTYNEQFF. In DNA form, the CDR3 reads TGTGCCAGCAGCTCCAGTGGTCGGACAGGGACCTACAATGAGCAGTTCTTC.